The 27 T cell receptor beta chains listed next were all sequenced from one sample in a study of Ad26.COV2.S vaccination and SARS-CoV-2 variants. Libraries were prepared by immunoSEQ multiplex PCR; TCRdb keeps only in-frame clonotypes and omits some of them. The repertoire includes about 470,000 clones, around 90% of them detected once, and less than 5.5% sits in the top ten. Stated treatment: 19 received Ad26.COV2.S at low or high dose, single or two shots; five or six received placebo; per-sample allocation not given. Samples came from day 63 after the first vaccine or placebo injection. The sequencing here drew on peripheral blood, taken in a trial of Ad26.COV2.S vaccine versus placebo. These receptors all stem from a person aged 18-60 years who received the Ad26.COV2.S COVID-19 vaccine or a placebo.

This clone came up a few times. The chain combines TRBV2 with TRBJ2-3; weak D call: TRBD2 (5 bases). Germline lookup yields CDR1 SNHLY and CDR2 FYNNEI. V was trimmed by 7 bases and J by 8 bases, leaving 16 bases between them. The CDR3 extends over 13 amino acids. The CDR3 sequence is CASIFNKAGTQYF. The DNA of the CDR3 is TGTGCCAGCATTTTCAACAAGGCGGGTACGCAGTATTTT.

J is TRBJ1-1 and V is TRBV7-9; D is uncertain. CDR3 length: 15 residues. Trimming shortened V by 0 bases and J by 5 bases, and 13 bases separated the two germline ends. Germline CDR1 is SEHNR and CDR2 is FQNEAQ (reference sequence). The CDR3 loop reads CASSLAWVGGTEAFF. The DNA of the CDR3 is TGTGCCAGCAGCTTAGCTTGGGTGGGAGGAACTGAAGCTTTCTTT.

This chain joins TRBV27 and TRBJ2-2; D gene ambiguous. The V and J ends lost 7 bases and 0 bases respectively, with 18 bases between them. The CDR3 consists of 17 residues. Germline CDR1 and CDR2: MNHEY and SMNVEV (reference sequence). The CDR3 loop reads CASKPVLGRPNTGELFF. The CDR3 DNA reads TGTGCCAGCAAGCCCGTTTTGGGCCGCCCGAACACCGGGGAGCTGTTTTTT.

The rearrangement uses TRBV2 and TRBJ1-2, with a tentative D call TRBD1 (6 bases). Germline V lookup: CDR1 SNHLY, CDR2 FYNNEI. CDR3 length: 14 amino acids. The germline V and J ends were trimmed by 7 bases and 5 bases, with 17 bases remaining between them. The CDR3 protein is CASNREGVRYGYTF. In nucleotides, the CDR3 is TGTGCCAGCAACAGGGAAGGCGTTCGATATGGCTACACCTTC.

The chain couples TRBV18 to TRBJ2-5, with 9 bases aligning to TRBD1. J gave up 5 bases and V 1 base, and 14 bases lay outside the gene matches. CDR3 length: 18 amino acids. The germline V gene has CDR1 KGHSH and CDR2 LQKENI. The CDR3 is CASSPRSFRDRVGETQYF. The CDR3 DNA sequence: TGTGCCAGCTCACCACGGTCGTTTAGGGACAGGGTCGGGGAGACCCAGTACTTC.

This chain joins TRBV4-2 and TRBJ2-7; the D gene is possibly TRBD2 (5 bases). Deletions cut 1 base from V and 0 bases from J, with 13 bases between. The CDR3 length is 16 residues. Per the germline V gene, CDR1 is LGHNA and CDR2 is YNFKEQ. CDR3: CASSQVSGGTSYEQYF. CDR3 nucleotide sequence: TGTGCCAGCAGCCAAGTAAGTGGAGGCACCTCCTACGAGCAGTACTTC.

V is TRBV7-9 and J is TRBJ1-1, with 9 bases fitting TRBD1. Trimming took 5 bases from V and 0 from J; bases not matched to a gene: 1. There are 14 residues in the CDR3. From germline, CDR1 is SEHNR and CDR2 FQNEAQ (reference sequence). This CDR3 is CASSRTGVNTEAFF. In DNA, the CDR3 is TGTGCCAGCAGCCGGACAGGGGTGAACACTGAAGCTTTCTTT. The full variable domain, with the rest looked up from reference TRBV7-9 and TRBJ1-1, is DTGVSQNPRHKITKRGQNVTFRCDPISEHNRLYWYRQTLGQGPEFLTYFQNEAQLEKSRLLSDRFSAERPKGSFSTLEIQRTEQGDSAMYLCASSRTGVNTEAFFGQGTRLTVV.

This chain uses TRBV6-5 with TRBJ1-4, with D maybe TRBD1 (5 bases). CDR1 is MNHEY and CDR2 is SVGAGI in the germline V gene. Between the trimmed V and J ends, which lost 8 bases and 7 bases, there was a span of 17 bases. The CDR3 loop spans 14 amino acids. The CDR3 spells CASGVGGVGEKLFF. The CDR3 DNA follows: TGTGCCAGCGGCGTCGGGGGGGTGGGTGAAAAACTGTTTTTT.

The chain combines TRBV11-2 with TRBJ2-3, with 8 bases that match TRBD2. V lost 4 bases to trimming and J lost 0 bases; unmatched junction nucleotides: 3. Germline V gene sequence: CDR1 SGHAT, CDR2 FQNNGV. There are 15 residues in the CDR3. The CDR3 DNA reads TGTGCCAGCAGCTCAGAGCGGGGGAGCACAGATACGCAGTATTTT. Its translation is CASSSERGSTDTQYF.

The genes are TRBV27 and TRBJ2-1, with D possibly being TRBD1 (5 bases). Trimming cost V 6 bases and J 0 bases, with 21 bases left between them. The CDR3 is 18 amino acids. CDR1 and CDR2 from the germline V gene are MNHEY and SMNVEV (reference sequence). CDR3 sequence: CASSTYTGLRSSYNEQFF. The CDR3 DNA is TGTGCCAGCAGCACCTACACAGGCCTTCGAAGCTCCTACAATGAGCAGTTCTTC.

As regards this clone: The junction departs from the called germline gene at one end, perhaps through a read error. The CDR3 is CASSQGVSTLHF. As DNA, the CDR3 is TGTGCCAGCAGCCAGGGGGTTTCAACCCTCCACTTT. V is TRBV14 and J is TRBJ1-6; D is perhaps TRBD1 (5 bases). This CDR3 has 12 amino acids. CDR1 and CDR2 from the germline V gene are SGHDN and FVKESK.

V usage is TRBV30 and J usage is TRBJ1-6; D is possibly TRBD1 (5 bases). Germline V gene sequence: CDR1 GTSNPN, CDR2 SVGIG (reference sequence). The CDR3 contains 18 residues. V was pared by 2 bases and J by 7 bases, with 24 bases between. The CDR3 nucleotides are TGTGCCTGGAGTCCTACCCCACCCAAGGGACGAGGGAATTCACCCCTCCACTTT. It yields the protein CAWSPTPPKGRGNSPLHF.

The chain recombines TRBV28 with TRBJ2-1; D gene unclear. Germline V lookup: CDR1 MDHEN, CDR2 SYDVKM. The V end was cut by 5 bases, the J end by 9 bases, with 11 bases between. The CDR3 is 12 amino acids. The CDR3 spells CASSESWVEQFF. The CDR3 DNA follows: TGTGCCAGCAGTGAGAGTTGGGTTGAGCAGTTCTTC.

V usage is TRBV30 and J usage is TRBJ1-5, with no clear D. The CDR3 runs 11 residues. The V gene lost 0 bases and the J gene lost 12 bases, with 9 bases spanning the gap. The V gene's germline CDR1 is GTSNPN and CDR2 SVGIG (reference sequence). CDR3 residues: CAWSVEWHQHF. The CDR3 DNA follows: TGTGCCTGGAGTGTAGAGTGGCACCAGCATTTT.

This chain joins TRBV30 and TRBJ1-2, with D unclear. This CDR3 has 12 amino acids. Germline lookup yields CDR1 GTSNPN and CDR2 SVGIG (reference sequence). V gave up 2 bases and J gave up 3 bases, with 7 bases separating them. Here the CDR3 DNA reads TGTGCCTGGAGTACAGACCACTATGGCTACACCTTC. It is translated as CAWSTDHYGYTF.

The chain joins TRBV5-4 to TRBJ2-7; weak D call: TRBD1 (5 bases). The length of the CDR3 is 14 residues. Per the germline V gene, CDR1 is SGHNT and CDR2 is YYREEE (reference sequence). Trimming shortened V by 0 bases and J by 4 bases, and 11 bases separated the two germline ends. The CDR3: CASSLEQDGYEQYF. The DNA of the CDR3 is TGTGCCAGCAGCTTGGAACAGGACGGGTACGAGCAGTACTTC.

This sequence joins TRBV28 and TRBJ1-1, with D hard to call. The CDR3 extends over 13 amino acids. The germline gives CDR1 MDHEN, CDR2 SYDVKM. Trimming removed 3 bases at V and 4 bases at J, with 9 bases between. The CDR3 sequence: CASSLPQGTEAFF. The CDR3 bases are TGTGCCAGCAGTTTGCCTCAAGGCACTGAAGCTTTCTTT.

This rearrangement joins TRBV2 to TRBJ1-2; 10 bases align to TRBD1. Germline CDR1 SNHLY, CDR2 FYNNEI. There are 13 residues in the CDR3. The trim removed 8 bases at V and 6 bases at J, leaving 6 bases unmatched. The CDR3 DNA is TGTGCCAGCGCGGGACAGGGGAATGATGGCTACACCTTC. Protein product: CASAGQGNDGYTF.

This chain uses TRBV5-4 with TRBJ1-1, with D maybe TRBD1 (5 bases). Germline CDR1 SGHNT, CDR2 YYREEE (reference sequence). V lost 4 bases and J 10 bases, leaving 17 bases between the germline ends. This CDR3 has 13 amino acids. In nucleotides, the CDR3 is TGTGCCAGCAGCCCGGGGCCCCGAACCCGAGCTTTCTTT. Translation: CASSPGPRTRAFF.

V is TRBV9 and J is TRBJ2-5, with D possibly TRBD1 on 5 matching bases. Trimming stripped 2 bases from V and 5 bases from J, with 16 bases between. Germline V gene data show CDR1 as SGDLS and CDR2 as YYNGEE. The CDR3 length is 15 residues. The CDR3 protein is CASSVVVGPRETQYF. CDR3 DNA sequence: TGTGCCAGCAGCGTCGTCGTGGGGCCTAGGGAGACCCAGTACTTC.

V gene TRBV7-2 combines with J gene TRBJ1-1; the match to TRBD1 covers 8 bases. Unmatched junction bases numbered 6, after V lost 11 bases and J lost 1 base. Germline values: CDR1 SGHTA, CDR2 FQGNSA. The CDR3 consists of 13 residues. The CDR3 here is CASSTGGNTEAFF. The CDR3 nucleotides read TGTGCCTCGTCAACAGGGGGGAACACTGAAGCTTTCTTT.

Points on this clone: The same CDR3 arises from other DNA sequences in this sample as well. The V call is TRBV18, the J call TRBJ2-7, with 7 bases that match TRBD1. In germline, CDR1 is KGHSH, CDR2 LQKENI. This CDR3 has 14 amino acids. The trim removed 3 bases at V and 0 bases at J, leaving 2 bases unmatched. CDR3 sequence (DNA): TGTGCCAGCTCACCTACAGGGGCCTCCTACGAGCAGTACTTC. This sequence encodes CASSPTGASYEQYF.

The chain couples TRBV12-3 or TRBV12-4 to TRBJ2-2, with a weak D call TRBD2 (5 bases). Trimming pared 6 bases from V and 7 bases from J, leaving 6 bases between. The length of the CDR3 is 11 residues. CDR3 amino acids: CASSTSGELFF. The CDR3 DNA reads TGTGCCAGCAGCACTAGCGGGGAGCTGTTTTTT.

The rearrangement uses TRBV12-3 or TRBV12-4 and TRBJ1-1; a weak D match, TRBD1 (5 bases). This CDR3 region has 13 residues. V lost 5 bases and J lost 0, with 7 bases in between. CDR3 sequence reads: CASSPGLNTEAFF. In nucleotides, the CDR3 is TGTGCCAGCAGTCCAGGGTTGAACACTGAAGCTTTCTTT.

The V call is TRBV7-2, the J call TRBJ1-6, with 8 bases lining up with TRBD1. CDR3 size: 16 residues. Per the germline V gene, CDR1 is SGHTA and CDR2 is FQGNSA. V trimming: 5 bases; J trimming: 9 bases; junction bases outside the gene matches: 12. The CDR3 here is CASSLAGGPSGSPLHF. The CDR3 region has the DNA TGTGCCAGCAGCCTCGCAGGGGGCCCCTCAGGTTCACCCCTCCACTTT. Drawing the rest from reference TRBV7-2 and TRBJ1-6, the complete variable domain is GAGVSQSPSNKVTEKGKDVELRCDPISGHTALYWYRQSLGQGLEFLIYFQGNSAPDKSGLPSDRFSAERTGGSVSTLTIQRTQQEDSAVYLCASSLAGGPSGSPLHFGNGTRLTVT.

The genes are TRBV19 and TRBJ1-3; D is unresolved. The CDR3 spans 17 residues. Trimming shortened V by 1 base and J by 0 bases, and 13 bases separated the two germline ends. Germline V lookup: CDR1 LNHDA, CDR2 SQIVND (reference sequence). CDR3 DNA sequence: TGTGCCAGTAGTATAGCTTCCTTCCGTAGCTCTGGAAACACCATATATTTT. Protein sequence: CASSIASFRSSGNTIYF.

J is TRBJ2-3 and V is TRBV19; D gene uncertain. The CDR3 spans 16 residues. Germline assignment: CDR1 LNHDA and CDR2 SQIVND (reference sequence). CDR3 protein: CATAREGSPLMDTQYF. The DNA for the CDR3 is TGTGCTACGGCCCGAGAAGGGTCCCCTTTGATGGATACGCAGTATTTT. Full variable domain (outside the CDR3, taken from reference TRBV19 and TRBJ2-3): DGGITQSPKYLFRKEGQNVTLSCEQNLNHDAMYWYRQDPGQGLRLIYYSQIVNDFQKGDIAEGYSVSREKKESFPLTVTSAQKNPTAFYLCATAREGSPLMDTQYFGPGTRLTVL.